These 28 T cell receptor beta chains share one sample of origin, sequenced in a study of identical twins. TCRdb processed the 5' RACE reads anew with MiXCR; each CDR3 protein has one entry. The top ten clones hold around 2.1% of a sample with hundreds of thousands of distinct CDR3 sequences, 6.5% to 9.5% of them seen once. A further study also used this sample, focusing on yellow fever vaccine responses in identical twins.

Sequencing input: memory (CD45RO+) T cells sorted from blood. Receptor source: a woman between 18 and 30 years old in good health.

This chain joins TRBV2 and TRBJ2-7; TRBD1 aligns across 7 bases. The CDR3 consists of 15 residues. In germline, CDR1 is SNHLY, CDR2 FYNNEI. The ends lost 7 bases at V and 1 base at J; junction bases unmatched: 10. The CDR3 loop is CASKAETGNSYEQYF. The DNA for the CDR3 is TGTGCCAGCAAGGCGGAGACAGGGAATTCCTACGAGCAGTACTTC. Full variable domain (outside the CDR3, taken from reference TRBV2 and TRBJ2-7): EPEVTQTPSHQVTQMGQEVILRCVPISNHLYFYWYRQILGQKVEFLVSFYNNEISEKSEIFDDQFSVERPDGSNFTLKIRSTKLEDSAMYFCASKAETGNSYEQYFGPGTRLTVT.

This clonotype occurred once. Compared with germline, one end of the junction differs, possibly owing to a read error. This chain uses TRBV5-1 with TRBJ2-5; 9 bases map to TRBD2. Germline loops: CDR1 SGHRS, CDR2 YFSETQ. The CDR3 is 14 residues long. The DNA for the CDR3 is TGCGCCAGCACCCTAGCGGGGAGCCAAGAGACCCAGAACTTC. The encoded protein is CASTLAGSQETQNF.

The chain uses TRBV20-1 and TRBJ2-2; the D gene is possibly TRBD2 (5 bases). V was cut by 6 bases and J by 7 bases, with 15 bases left in between. There are 13 residues in the CDR3. Germline V CDR1 and CDR2: DFQATT, SNEGSKA (reference sequence). The CDR3 loop reads CSAPTTPHGELFF. In DNA, the CDR3 is TGCAGTGCGCCGACTACTCCCCACGGGGAGCTGTTTTTT.

This clonotype was detected only a few times. The rearrangement uses TRBV12-3 or TRBV12-4 and TRBJ2-7; 7 positions agree with TRBD2. CDR3 size: 15 residues. With V trimmed by 6 bases and J by 3 bases, 11 bases remained unmatched. The CDR3 reads CASSEPGGSVYEQYF. CDR3 in DNA: TGTGCCAGCAGCGAGCCAGGCGGGAGCGTCTACGAGCAGTACTTC.

This clonotype occurred a few times. The chain recombines TRBV19 with TRBJ2-3; no reliable D call. The length of the CDR3 is 16 residues. Trimming pared 6 bases from V and 3 bases from J, leaving 19 bases between. CDR1 and CDR2 (germline): LNHDA, SQIVND (reference sequence). The CDR3 nucleotides read TGTGCCAGTAGACATCACTACAGAGCGTCTACAGATACGCAGTATTTT. Protein sequence: CASRHHYRASTDTQYF.

This chain uses TRBV29-1 with TRBJ2-1; 7 bases are shared with TRBD2. CDR1 is SQVTM, CDR2 ANQGSEA, per germline. The CDR3 has 15 residues. V lost 0 bases to trimming and J lost 6 bases; unmatched junction nucleotides: 8. CDR3 residues: CSVEDGLAAANEQFF. The CDR3 bases are TGCAGCGTTGAAGATGGGCTAGCGGCGGCCAATGAGCAGTTCTTC.

This clonotype was seen more than once but under ten times. The chain couples TRBV9 to TRBJ1-1; D uncertain. Germline V gives CDR1 SGDLS, CDR2 YYNGEE. V dropped 4 bases and J dropped 0 bases, with 10 bases sitting between them. This CDR3 is 14 amino acids long. CDR3 DNA sequence: TGTGCCAGCAGCACCCGTTGGTTGAACACTGAAGCTTTCTTT. This gives the protein CASSTRWLNTEAFF.

This clonotype was recorded a few times. The chain uses TRBV6-5 and TRBJ2-7, with 9 bases fitting TRBD2. Losses at the gene ends were 11 bases for V and 10 bases for J; bases not matched to a gene: 9. Germline assignment: CDR1 MNHEY and CDR2 SVGAGI. The CDR3 runs to 11 residues. CDR3 amino acids: CAATSGLHQYF. CDR3 sequence (DNA): TGTGCCGCGACTAGCGGCCTCCATCAGTACTTC.

The chain has TRBV2 and TRBJ2-3; 11 nucleotides match TRBD2. The V segment lost 6 bases and the J segment 7 bases; nucleotides outside the gene matches: 12. CDR1 is SNHLY and CDR2 is FYNNEI in the germline V gene. This CDR3 contains 16 residues. The CDR3 is CASRSLAGGWSYTQYF. In DNA, the CDR3 is TGTGCCAGCAGGTCCTTAGCGGGAGGGTGGTCATATACGCAGTATTTT.

This chain connects TRBV27 to TRBJ2-3; D call uncertain. There are 14 residues in the CDR3. V lost 2 bases to trimming and J lost 3 bases, with 9 bases between them. CDR1 is MNHEY and CDR2 is SMNVEV in the germline V gene (reference sequence). The CDR3 DNA follows: TGTGCCAGCAGTTTACGTGTTGAGACAGATACGCAGTATTTT. Translation gives CASSLRVETDTQYF.

This clonotype has just a few counts. The chain has TRBV27 and TRBJ2-3, with D possibly being TRBD1 or TRBD2 (5 bases each). CDR1 and CDR2 (germline): MNHEY, SMNVEV (reference sequence). The germline V and J ends were trimmed by 3 bases and 2 bases, with 12 bases remaining between them. This CDR3 region has 15 residues. The CDR3 protein is CASSLRGRNTDTQYF. Here the CDR3 DNA reads TGTGCCAGCAGTTTGAGGGGACGGAACACAGATACGCAGTATTTT.

This clonotype was counted a few times. The chain links TRBV3-1 to TRBJ2-5; 15 nucleotides align to TRBD2. Germline assignment: CDR1 LGHDT and CDR2 YNNKEL (reference sequence). Trimming took 1 base from V and 2 from J; bases not matched to a gene: 5. The CDR3 loop spans 18 amino acids. Written as DNA, the CDR3 is TGTGCCAGCAGCCAAGGTGGACTAGCGGGGGGGCGTCAAGAGACCCAGTACTTC. Encoded protein: CASSQGGLAGGRQETQYF.

This clonotype has just a few counts. The rearrangement links TRBV6-5 to TRBJ2-7; 8 positions agree with TRBD2. Per germline, CDR1 MNHEY and CDR2 SVGAGI. This CDR3 region has 15 residues. Trimming at V came to 2 bases and at J to 2 bases, leaving 5 bases not matched to a gene. CDR3 region: CASSYRAGDPYEQYF. CDR3 bases: TGTGCCAGCAGTTACAGAGCGGGAGATCCCTACGAGCAGTACTTC.

The table lists this clonotype with a few counts. The chain employs TRBV14 and TRBJ2-7; a possible D gene is TRBD1 (6 bases). V lost 9 bases, J lost 1 base, and 10 bases lay in between. The CDR3 is 12 amino acids. Looked up from germline, CDR1 is SGHDN and CDR2 is FVKESK. Written as DNA, the CDR3 is TGTGCCAGGGATGACAGGTCCTACGAGCAGTACTTC. Encoded protein: CARDDRSYEQYF.

V usage is TRBV27 and J usage is TRBJ2-2; D call uncertain. The length of the CDR3 is 15 residues. Germline CDR1 MNHEY, CDR2 SMNVEV (reference sequence). The V end lost 2 bases, the J end lost 7 bases, and 14 bases lay between the germline ends. CDR3 sequence (DNA): TGTGCCAGCAGTTTACGGCAGCTCTCGGGCGGGGAGCTGTTTTTT. Its translation is CASSLRQLSGGELFF.

Many counts were recorded for this clonotype. The V call is TRBV5-1, the J call TRBJ2-1; 9 bases are shared with TRBD2. Germline CDR1 and CDR2: SGHRS and YFSETQ. The CDR3 totals 14 residues. Trimming removed 5 bases from V and 1 base from J; junction bases left unmatched: 1. The CDR3 nucleotides are TGCGCCAGCAGTGCGGGAGGGTCCTACAATGAGCAGTTCTTC. This codes for CASSAGGSYNEQFF.

This clonotype was observed a few times. The chain links TRBV28 to TRBJ1-5; tentative D call: TRBD1 (5 bases). CDR3 length: 14 amino acids. The germline gives CDR1 MDHEN, CDR2 SYDVKM. V was clipped by 4 bases and J by 2 bases, with 9 bases between them. As DNA, the CDR3 is TGTGCCAGCAGTTCATGGGGGGGCAATCAGCCCCAGCATTTT. Protein sequence: CASSSWGGNQPQHF.

This clonotype was observed a handful of times. The chain employs TRBV24-1 and TRBJ2-1; TRBD2 aligns across 7 bases. The CDR3 contains 20 residues. With V trimmed by 3 bases and J by 4 bases, 20 bases remained unmatched. Germline V gives CDR1 KGHDR, CDR2 SFDVKD. The CDR3 sequence is CATSDPRGGNLGGGYNEQFF. The CDR3 region has the DNA TGTGCCACCAGTGATCCCCGGGGAGGGAACCTCGGAGGAGGATACAATGAGCAGTTCTTC.

This clonotype was seen ten or more times. This sequence joins TRBV5-1 and TRBJ2-2; D is perhaps TRBD1 (5 bases). The CDR3 covers 15 residues. The V end was cut by 2 bases, the J end by 4 bases, with 12 bases between. Germline-derived CDR1 and CDR2 are SGHRS and YFSETQ. The DNA of the CDR3 is TGCGCCAGCAGCTTTTTACAGGAGAGCACCGGGGAGCTGTTTTTT. This encodes CASSFLQESTGELFF. The full variable domain, in which reference TRBV5-1 and TRBJ2-2 provide the parts outside the CDR3, is KAGVTQTPRYLIKTRGQQVTLSCSPISGHRSVSWYQQTPGQGLQFLFEYFSETQRNKGNFPGRFSGRQFSNSRSEMNVSTLELGDSALYLCASSFLQESTGELFFGEGSRLTVL.

This clonotype was picked up many times. The chain joins TRBV12-3 or TRBV12-4 to TRBJ2-3; TRBD1 matches 8 bases. V shed 5 bases, J shed 14 bases, and the junction held 9 bases outside the gene matches. This CDR3 spans 12 amino acids. For the CDR3, the DNA is TGTGCCAGCAGTCCCCCAGGGGGCCGGGGGTATTTT. This sequence encodes CASSPPGGRGYF.

This clonotype was counted a few times. This sequence joins TRBV29-1 and TRBJ1-1; possible D gene TRBD1, 6 bases. The CDR3 is 12 amino acids. In germline, CDR1 is SQVTM, CDR2 ANQGSEA. V gave up 7 bases and J gave up 2 bases, with 11 bases separating them. The CDR3 sequence is CSAGQRNTEAFF. CDR3 DNA: TGCAGCGCGGGACAACGAAACACTGAAGCTTTCTTT.

This clonotype was seen a few times. The chain recombines TRBV20-1 with TRBJ1-5; D may be TRBD1 (5 bases). From germline, CDR1 is DFQATT and CDR2 SNEGSKA (reference sequence). This CDR3 region has 14 residues. The CDR3 spells CTTSRQLSNQPQHF. As DNA, the CDR3 is TGCACCACTTCCCGACAGCTTAGCAATCAGCCCCAGCATTTT.

The chain carries TRBV20-1 and TRBJ2-3; 12 bases align to TRBD2. J was trimmed by 3 bases and V by 2 bases; bases with no gene match: 3. The CDR3 length is 15 residues. Germline V gene data show CDR1 as DFQATT and CDR2 as SNEGSKA (reference sequence). CDR3 nucleotides: TGCAGTGCTAGAATTGGACTAGCGGGGACAGATACGCAGTATTTT. This sequence encodes CSARIGLAGTDTQYF.

This clonotype was seen repeatedly, ten times or more. The chain couples TRBV12-3 or TRBV12-4 to TRBJ1-4; no reliable D call. V lost 8 bases to trimming and J lost 4 bases, with 11 bases between them. There are 13 residues in the CDR3. CDR3 DNA: TGTGCCAGCTGTAAAAGGGATAATGAAAAACTGTTTTTT. Translating gives CASCKRDNEKLFF.

The rearrangement joins TRBV12-5 to TRBJ2-2; a possible D gene is TRBD2 (6 bases). CDR1 and CDR2 (germline): LGHNT, FRNRAP. This CDR3 has 15 amino acids. V was cut by 3 bases and J by 4 bases, with 12 bases left in between. The CDR3 nucleotides read TGTGCTAGTGGTTTTCGGAGGGTTGGCACCGGGGAGCTGTTTTTT. It yields the protein CASGFRRVGTGELFF.

A few counts support this clonotype. CDR3 sequence: CASSKDGGGASGANVLTF. The CDR3 DNA reads as TGTGCCAGCAGCAAAGACGGCGGGGGGGCATCTGGGGCCAACGTCCTGACTTTC. The chain carries TRBV11-1 and TRBJ2-6; TRBD2 agrees at 9 bases. The J segment lost 1 base and the V segment lost 5 bases, leaving 9 bases of the junction unmatched. CDR3 size: 18 residues. CDR1 is SGHAT, CDR2 FQDESV, per germline (reference sequence).

Ten or more counts support this clonotype. This chain uses TRBV6-5 with TRBJ2-1; TRBD2 matches 11 bases. V lost 0 bases, J lost 15 bases, and 10 bases stayed unmatched. This CDR3 has 15 residues. Germline V lookup: CDR1 MNHEY, CDR2 SVGAGI. The CDR3 DNA follows: TGTGCCAGCAGTTACTCGAGACTAGCGGGGCCCCGACTGTTCTTC. Translated: CASSYSRLAGPRLFF.

The rearrangement links TRBV3-1 to TRBJ2-7, with a tentative D call TRBD1 (6 bases). Trimming pared 6 bases from V and 5 bases from J, leaving 14 bases between. This CDR3 region has 13 residues. Germline values: CDR1 LGHDT, CDR2 YNNKEL (reference sequence). DNA for the CDR3: TGTGCCAGCAGGTACAGGGATGGCCACGAGCAGTACTTC. This encodes CASRYRDGHEQYF.